The next 25 T cell receptor beta chains were all read from a single sample in a study of shared clonotypes between healthy human individuals. The data were produced by immunoSEQ multiplex PCR, yet TCRdb's version contains in-frame clones alone and is incomplete. Here the sample spans 2 million to 2.5 million clones, about nine tenths being singletons. The specimen was naive CD4+ T cells from PBMCs. Subset reported: CD45RA+ positively selected. These receptors came from a man between 18 and 35 years old in good health. Some clones in this sample may be carry-over from other donors' samples.

The gene calls are TRBV28 and TRBJ1-1, with a weak D call TRBD1 (5 bases). Looked up from germline, CDR1 is MDHEN and CDR2 is SYDVKM. Deletions cut 6 bases from V and 10 bases from J, with 18 bases between. CDR3 length: 13 amino acids. As DNA, the CDR3 is TGTGCCAGCAGCCCCGGGGACCTGCTGGGAGCTTTCTTT. Translated, it gives CASSPGDLLGAFF.

The chain combines TRBV14 with TRBJ2-7; D uncertain. Germline V CDR1 and CDR2: SGHDN, FVKESK. CDR3 size: 12 residues. Trimming shortened V by 1 base and J by 5 bases, and 6 bases separated the two germline ends. The CDR3 loop is CASSQGSDEQYF. CDR3 nucleotides: TGTGCCAGCAGCCAAGGAAGCGACGAGCAGTACTTC.

This chain uses TRBV5-6 with TRBJ2-7; TRBD1 is a possible D gene (6 bases). This CDR3 has 14 amino acids. Germline loops: CDR1 SGHDT, CDR2 YYEEEE. Trimming left V 2 bases short and J 6 bases short, with 15 bases between. CDR3 loop: CASSFDRLALEQYF. The CDR3 bases are TGTGCCAGCAGCTTCGACAGGTTAGCCCTCGAGCAGTACTTC.

CDR3: CASSLGLVNEQYF. CDR3 bases: TGTGCCAGCAGTTTGGGACTAGTAAACGAGCAGTACTTC. The V call is TRBV28, the J call TRBJ2-7; 8 nucleotides agree with TRBD2. J gave up 5 bases and V 3 bases, and 3 bases lay outside the gene matches. The CDR3 has 13 residues. The germline V gene has CDR1 MDHEN and CDR2 SYDVKM.

The rearrangement links TRBV2 to TRBJ1-1; D might be TRBD1 (5 bases). CDR3 length: 13 residues. Looked up from germline, CDR1 is SNHLY and CDR2 is FYNNEI. The germline V and J ends were trimmed by 7 bases and 3 bases, with 12 bases remaining between them. The chain's CDR3 is CASNQGRDTEAFF. In DNA form, the CDR3 reads TGTGCCAGCAATCAGGGTAGGGACACTGAAGCTTTCTTT.

This sequence joins TRBV28 and TRBJ2-7; 7 nucleotides line up with TRBD1. CDR1 and CDR2 (germline): MDHEN, SYDVKM. The junction had 3 bases not matched to a gene; V was cut back by 6 bases and J by 7 bases. The CDR3 loop spans 11 amino acids. This chain's CDR3 is CASRQGWEQYF. CDR3 nucleotides: TGTGCCAGCAGACAGGGGTGGGAGCAGTACTTC.

This chain connects TRBV28 to TRBJ2-6; D gene ambiguous. The CDR3 loop spans 14 amino acids. Germline-derived CDR1 and CDR2 are MDHEN and SYDVKM. Trimming left V 5 bases short and J 6 bases short, with 11 bases between. The chain's CDR3 is CASSTPSVANVLTF. The CDR3 nucleotides read TGTGCCAGCAGTACCCCCTCGGTGGCCAACGTCCTGACTTTC.

The rearrangement joins TRBV5-4 to TRBJ2-7, with TRBD2 identical over 14 bases. The V gene's germline CDR1 is SGHNT and CDR2 YYREEE (reference sequence). The CDR3 totals 17 residues. The ends lost 4 bases at V and 2 bases at J; junction bases unmatched: 8. The chain's CDR3 is CASSRGLAGAGAYEQYF. For the CDR3, the DNA is TGTGCCAGCAGCAGGGGACTAGCGGGAGCTGGAGCCTACGAGCAGTACTTC. Supplemented by reference TRBV5-4 and TRBJ2-7, the full variable domain reads ETGVTQSPTHLIKTRGQQVTLRCSSQSGHNTVSWYQQALGQGPQFIFQYYREEENGRGNFPPRFSGLQFPNYSSELNVNALELDDSALYLCASSRGLAGAGAYEQYFGPGTRLTVT.

The chain carries TRBV4-2 and TRBJ1-1; D possibly corresponds to TRBD1 (5 bases). CDR1 is LGHNA and CDR2 is YNFKEQ in the germline V gene. Trimming shortened V by 1 base and J by 0 bases, and 9 bases separated the two germline ends. The CDR3 covers 15 residues. CDR3 in DNA: TGTGCCAGCAGCCAAGGAGCAGGGCTGAACACTGAAGCTTTCTTT. This sequence encodes CASSQGAGLNTEAFF.

The V and J genes are TRBV5-1 and TRBJ1-3, with D uncertain. The V gene lost 0 bases and the J gene lost 0 bases, with 10 bases spanning the gap. This CDR3 spans 16 amino acids. Per germline, CDR1 SGHRS and CDR2 YFSETQ. CDR3 loop: CASSLAGVSSGNTIYF. Written as DNA, the CDR3 is TGCGCCAGCAGCTTGGCCGGGGTGAGCTCTGGAAACACCATATATTTT.

This chain links TRBV19 with TRBJ1-4; 7 bases align to TRBD1. With V trimmed by 5 bases and J by 9 bases, 12 bases remained unmatched. Looked up from germline, CDR1 is LNHDA and CDR2 is SQIVND (reference sequence). The CDR3 has 15 residues. The CDR3 spells CASSPHPRDSQKLFF. The CDR3 DNA reads TGTGCCAGTAGTCCCCACCCCAGGGACAGCCAAAAACTGTTTTTT.

The CDR3: CASSPRGVNTEAFF. In DNA form, the CDR3 reads TGTGCCAGCAGCCCTCGGGGGGTGAACACTGAAGCTTTCTTT. The chain recombines TRBV7-2 with TRBJ1-1; TRBD1 is a possible D gene (5 bases). Germline V gene sequence: CDR1 SGHTA, CDR2 FQGNSA. CDR3 size: 14 residues. Trimming stripped 5 bases from V and 0 bases from J, with 10 bases between.

Comments on this clone: This specimen includes other DNA sequences encoding the same CDR3. The chain recombines TRBV5-4 with TRBJ1-1; D is possibly TRBD1 (5 bases). V was pared by 0 bases and J by 1 base, with 7 bases between. Germline V gene lookup returns CDR1 SGHNT and CDR2 YYREEE (reference sequence). The CDR3 has 14 residues. CDR3 residues: CASSLGGANTEAFF. As DNA, the CDR3 is TGTGCCAGCAGCTTGGGGGGCGCGAACACTGAAGCTTTCTTT.

The V call is TRBV5-1, the J call TRBJ2-1; D may be TRBD2 (6 bases). Germline V gene data show CDR1 as SGHRS and CDR2 as YFSETQ. The CDR3 contains 14 residues. Trimming pared 4 bases from V and 9 bases from J, leaving 17 bases between. In nucleotides, the CDR3 is TGCGCCAGCAGCATTAGCGGCCCCTACGGTGAGCAGTTCTTC. It translates to CASSISGPYGEQFF.

The chain couples TRBV4-2 to TRBJ2-7; D not resolved. This CDR3 is 15 amino acids long. CDR1 and CDR2 (germline): LGHNA, YNFKEQ. V gave up 0 bases and J gave up 1 base, with 10 bases separating them. CDR3 sequence: CASSQDLGLSYEQYF. The CDR3, as DNA: TGTGCCAGCAGCCAAGATCTAGGCTTATCCTACGAGCAGTACTTC.

The V call is TRBV25-1, the J call TRBJ2-1, with TRBD1 matching 11 bases. Looked up from germline, CDR1 is MGHDK and CDR2 is SYGVNS. The CDR3 consists of 18 residues. V gave up 1 base and J gave up 9 bases; unmatched junction bases: 14. CDR3 DNA: TGTGCCAGCAGTGAATTGGTGCGGGGGGACAGGGGGACTGGTGAGCAGTTCTTC. Translated: CASSELVRGDRGTGEQFF.

This chain connects TRBV5-1 to TRBJ2-1; 8 nucleotides line up with TRBD1. The CDR3 has 16 amino acids. Germline values: CDR1 SGHRS, CDR2 YFSETQ. V dropped 4 bases and J dropped 6; count of bases not matched to a gene: 12. The CDR3 DNA sequence: TGCGCCAGCAGCAGCGGCGTAGGACAGGGTGTCAATGAGCAGTTCTTC. This codes for CASSSGVGQGVNEQFF.

With respect to this clone: The sample holds other DNA sequences that translate to the same CDR3. The V call is TRBV28, the J call TRBJ2-7; D call uncertain. The CDR3 loop spans 11 amino acids. The germline V and J ends were trimmed by 8 bases and 4 bases, with 9 bases remaining between them. Germline values: CDR1 MDHEN, CDR2 SYDVKM. The CDR3 reads CASGSLYEQYF. In DNA, the CDR3 is TGTGCCAGCGGATCACTATACGAGCAGTACTTC. The variable domain in full, with the rest retrieved from reference TRBV28 and TRBJ2-7, is DVKVTQSSRYLVKRTGEKVFLECVQDMDHENMFWYRQDPGLGLRLIYFSYDVKMKEKGDIPEGYSVSREKKERFSLILESASTNQTSMYLCASGSLYEQYFGPGTRLTVT.

The chain has TRBV28 and TRBJ2-7; 7 nucleotides match TRBD1. The V gene end was trimmed by 6 bases and the J gene end by 0 bases; junction bases not matched to a gene: 8. Germline V CDR1 and CDR2: MDHEN, SYDVKM. The CDR3 runs 15 residues. CDR3 in DNA: TGTGCCAGCAGCGCCGGGACAGAAAGCTCCTACGAGCAGTACTTC. Protein product: CASSAGTESSYEQYF.

The chain employs TRBV19 and TRBJ2-5; 9 nucleotides match TRBD2. Per germline, CDR1 LNHDA and CDR2 SQIVND (reference sequence). With V trimmed by 3 bases and J by 5 bases, 13 bases remained unmatched. This CDR3 region has 17 residues. CDR3 residues: CASSIGLAGSLGETQYF. CDR3 nucleotide sequence: TGTGCCAGTAGTATTGGGCTAGCGGGATCCCTCGGGGAGACCCAGTACTTC.

This clone was seen a single time. This CDR3 is also generated by other DNA sequences in the sample. The CDR3 here is CASSRDRIYGYTF. DNA for the CDR3: TGTGCCAGCAGCCGTGACAGGATCTATGGCTACACCTTC. The chain carries TRBV5-6 and TRBJ1-2, with D possibly being TRBD1 (6 bases). The CDR3 loop spans 13 amino acids. V shed 4 bases and J shed 4 bases, with 11 bases lying between them. Germline V CDR1 and CDR2: SGHDT, YYEEEE.

V usage is TRBV20-1 and J usage is TRBJ1-2, with TRBD1 matching 7 bases. There are 11 residues in the CDR3. Germline values: CDR1 DFQATT, CDR2 SNEGSKA (reference sequence). The junction had 3 bases not matched to a gene; V was cut back by 3 bases and J by 8 bases. The CDR3 region is CSASRQGGYTF. Here the CDR3 DNA reads TGCAGTGCTAGCCGACAGGGCGGCTACACCTTC.

This chain links TRBV19 with TRBJ2-3; TRBD2 is a possible D gene (7 bases). This CDR3 is built from 14 residues. Germline lookup yields CDR1 LNHDA and CDR2 SQIVND (reference sequence). V was trimmed by 6 bases and J by 1 base, leaving 11 bases between them. CDR3 DNA sequence: TGTGCCAGTAGCAGAGGGGGGGGCACAGATACGCAGTATTTT. This codes for CASSRGGGTDTQYF.

The chain links TRBV10-3 to TRBJ2-1, with D maybe TRBD2 (5 bases). V lost 4 bases, J lost 5 bases, and 9 bases lay in between. Germline assignment: CDR1 ENHRY and CDR2 SYGVKD. The CDR3 spans 13 residues. CDR3 protein: CAISVAGNNEQFF. The CDR3 DNA is TGTGCCATCAGTGTTGCGGGTAACAATGAGCAGTTCTTC.

The chain is built from TRBV5-4 and TRBJ1-3, with D uncertain. The length of the CDR3 is 12 residues. The germline gives CDR1 SGHNT, CDR2 YYREEE (reference sequence). Trimming removed 1 base from V and 8 bases from J, with 7 bases in between. CDR3 nucleotide sequence: TGTGCCAGCAGCTTGTTCCGGGACACCATATATTTT. This sequence encodes CASSLFRDTIYF.